One sample yielded the 8 T cell receptor beta chains listed below, sequenced in a study of shared clonotypes between healthy human individuals. Using immunoSEQ multiplex PCR, the repertoire was profiled, and TCRdb retains in-frame clones only, with some absent. The sample records roughly 2.2 million clones, approximately 95% being singletons. Source material: naive CD4+ T cells from PBMCs. Subset: CD45RA+ positively selected. These receptors were taken from a man in his late teens or twenties in good health. Some clones in this sample may be carry-over from other donors' samples.

The gene calls are TRBV6-1 and TRBJ2-1; D is possibly TRBD2 (5 bases). Trimming left V 5 bases short and J 12 bases short, with 14 bases between. CDR1 is MNHNS and CDR2 is SASEGT in the germline V gene. This CDR3 is built from 12 residues. The DNA for the CDR3 is TGTGCCAGCAGTAAGAGCGGCCTCGGGCAGTTCTTC. This encodes CASSKSGLGQFF.

This chain connects TRBV30 to TRBJ2-7, with D unresolved. CDR3 size: 13 residues. Germline assignment: CDR1 GTSNPN and CDR2 SVGIG (reference sequence). Trimming cost V 1 base and J 6 bases, with 13 bases left between them. The CDR3: CAWSGQVGGEQYF. The CDR3 DNA reads as TGTGCCTGGAGTGGGCAGGTTGGTGGCGAGCAGTACTTC.

The V call is TRBV7-8, the J call TRBJ1-1; a weak D match, TRBD1 (6 bases). V shed 5 bases and J shed 3 bases, with 16 bases lying between them. The CDR3 is 15 residues long. Per the germline V gene, CDR1 is SGHVS and CDR2 is FQNEAQ. CDR3 loop: CASSLSGARYTEAFF. The CDR3 nucleotides are TGTGCCAGCAGCCTTTCGGGGGCCCGGTACACTGAAGCTTTCTTT.

The chain employs TRBV2 and TRBJ1-2; 9 bases match TRBD1. This CDR3 spans 13 amino acids. V was clipped by 7 bases and J by 3 bases; unmatched bases: 3. Per the germline V gene, CDR1 is SNHLY and CDR2 is FYNNEI. CDR3 coding DNA: TGTGCCAGCAATAGGGACAGGGACTATGGCTACACCTTC. Protein sequence: CASNRDRDYGYTF.

This clone was seen just once. The chain uses TRBV10-3 and TRBJ2-4; no clear D gene. The CDR3 has 14 residues. Per germline, CDR1 ENHRY and CDR2 SYGVKD. The V and J ends lost 3 bases and 0 bases respectively, with 6 bases between them. CDR3 protein: CAISDGTAKNIQYF. CDR3 in DNA: TGTGCCATCAGTGACGGTACAGCCAAAAACATTCAGTACTTC.

The chain joins TRBV5-1 to TRBJ2-5, with D maybe TRBD2 (5 bases). Germline V gene data show CDR1 as SGHRS and CDR2 as YFSETQ. CDR3 length equals 15 residues. The ends were cut back, 4 bases at V and 2 bases at J, with 15 bases in the middle. CDR3 DNA: TGCGCCAGCAGCCCCGGCGGGCGGGTACAAGAGACCCAGTACTTC. Its translation is CASSPGGRVQETQYF.

The chain has TRBV7-6 and TRBJ2-7; D ambiguous. Germline V gives CDR1 SGHVS, CDR2 FNYEAQ. The length of the CDR3 is 11 residues. Trimming took 7 bases from V and 3 from J, leaving 7 bases between them. CDR3 amino acids: CASTVGYEQYF. The CDR3 region has the DNA TGTGCCAGCACGGTTGGCTACGAGCAGTACTTC.

The chain combines TRBV7-2 with TRBJ2-7; 7 nucleotides agree with TRBD1. The CDR3 totals 11 residues. Germline V lookup: CDR1 SGHTA, CDR2 FQGNSA. Germline trimming cut 5 bases from V and 9 bases from J; bases unmatched to any gene: 4. The CDR3, as DNA: TGTGCCAGCAGCCAAGGGGGCATGCAGTACTTC. Its protein is CASSQGGMQYF.